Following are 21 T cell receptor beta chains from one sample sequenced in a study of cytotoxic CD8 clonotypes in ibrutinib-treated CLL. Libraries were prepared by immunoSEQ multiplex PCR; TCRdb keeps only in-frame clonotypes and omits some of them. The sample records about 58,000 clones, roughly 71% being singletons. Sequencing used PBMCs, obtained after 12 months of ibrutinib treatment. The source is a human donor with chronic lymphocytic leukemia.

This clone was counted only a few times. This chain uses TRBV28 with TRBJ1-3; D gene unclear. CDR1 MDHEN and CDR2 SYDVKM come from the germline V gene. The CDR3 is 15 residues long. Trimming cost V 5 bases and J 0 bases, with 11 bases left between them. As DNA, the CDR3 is TGTGCCAGCAGTCCGCCCACCGTCTCTGGAAACACCATATATTTT. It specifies CASSPPTVSGNTIYF.

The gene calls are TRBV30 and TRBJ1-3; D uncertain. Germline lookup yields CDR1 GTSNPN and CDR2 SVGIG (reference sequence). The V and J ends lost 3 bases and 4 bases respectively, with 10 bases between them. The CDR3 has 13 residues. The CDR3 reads CAWRGLGGNTIYF. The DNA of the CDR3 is TGTGCCTGGAGAGGGCTAGGAGGAAACACCATATATTTT.

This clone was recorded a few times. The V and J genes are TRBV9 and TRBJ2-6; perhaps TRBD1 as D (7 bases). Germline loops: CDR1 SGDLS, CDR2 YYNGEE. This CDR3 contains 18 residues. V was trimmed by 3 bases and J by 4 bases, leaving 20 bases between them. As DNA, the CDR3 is TGTGCCAGCAGCGAACCTATTGGAGGGGGCGCCGGGGCCAACGTCCTGACTTTC. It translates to CASSEPIGGGAGANVLTF.

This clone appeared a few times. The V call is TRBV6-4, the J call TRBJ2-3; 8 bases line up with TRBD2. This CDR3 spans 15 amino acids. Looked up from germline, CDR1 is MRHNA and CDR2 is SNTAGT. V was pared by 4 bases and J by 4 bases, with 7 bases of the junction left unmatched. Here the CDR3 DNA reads TGTGCCAGCAGTGCCGGGACTAGTCCCGCAGATACGCAGTATTTT. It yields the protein CASSAGTSPADTQYF.

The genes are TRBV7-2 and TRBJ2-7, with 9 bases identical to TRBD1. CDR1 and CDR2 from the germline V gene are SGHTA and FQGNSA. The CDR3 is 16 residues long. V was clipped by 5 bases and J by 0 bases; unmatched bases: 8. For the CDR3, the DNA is TGTGCCAGCAGCAAGGACAGGGGAATGTCCTCCTACGAGCAGTACTTC. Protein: CASSKDRGMSSYEQYF.

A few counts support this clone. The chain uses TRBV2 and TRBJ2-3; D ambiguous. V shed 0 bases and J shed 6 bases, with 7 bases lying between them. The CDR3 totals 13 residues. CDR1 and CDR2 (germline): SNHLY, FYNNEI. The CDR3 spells CASSEALEDTQYF. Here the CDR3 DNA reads TGTGCCAGCAGTGAAGCGCTTGAGGATACGCAGTATTTT.

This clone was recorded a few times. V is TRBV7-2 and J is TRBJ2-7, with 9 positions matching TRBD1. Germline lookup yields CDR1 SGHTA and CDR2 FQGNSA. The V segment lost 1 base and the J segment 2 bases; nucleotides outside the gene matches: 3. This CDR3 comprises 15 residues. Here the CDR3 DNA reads TGTGCCAGCAGCTTAGTGGGGACAGGGACCTACGAGCAGTACTTC. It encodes CASSLVGTGTYEQYF.

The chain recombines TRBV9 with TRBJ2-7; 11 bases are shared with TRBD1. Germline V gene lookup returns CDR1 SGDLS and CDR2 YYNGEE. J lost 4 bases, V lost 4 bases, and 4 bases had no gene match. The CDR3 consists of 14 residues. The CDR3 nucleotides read TGTGCCAGCAGCTCAGGACAGGGGGCATACGAGCAGTACTTC. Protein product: CASSSGQGAYEQYF.

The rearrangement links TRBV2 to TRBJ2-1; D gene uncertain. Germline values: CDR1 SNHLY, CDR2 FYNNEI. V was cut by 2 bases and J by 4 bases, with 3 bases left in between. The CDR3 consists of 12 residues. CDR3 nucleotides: TGTGCCAGCAGTGAAAGGTACAATGAGCAGTTCTTC. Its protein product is CASSERYNEQFF.

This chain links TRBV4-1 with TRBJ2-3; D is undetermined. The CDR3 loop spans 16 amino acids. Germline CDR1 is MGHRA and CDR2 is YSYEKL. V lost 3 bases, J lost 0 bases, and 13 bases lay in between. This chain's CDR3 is CASSHPQQSSTDTQYF. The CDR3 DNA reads TGCGCCAGCAGCCATCCTCAACAATCTAGCACAGATACGCAGTATTTT.

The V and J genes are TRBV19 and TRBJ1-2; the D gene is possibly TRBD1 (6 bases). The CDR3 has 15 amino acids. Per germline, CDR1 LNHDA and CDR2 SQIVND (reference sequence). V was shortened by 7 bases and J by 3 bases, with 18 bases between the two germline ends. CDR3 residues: CASTLGQSGDYGYTF. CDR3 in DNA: TGTGCCAGTACCTTAGGACAGTCAGGAGACTATGGCTACACCTTC.

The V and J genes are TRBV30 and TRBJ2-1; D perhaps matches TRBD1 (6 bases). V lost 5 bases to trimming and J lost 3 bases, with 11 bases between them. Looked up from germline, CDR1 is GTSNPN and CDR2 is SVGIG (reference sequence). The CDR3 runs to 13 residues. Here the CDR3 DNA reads TGTGCCTGGTCCAGGGGTAACTACAATGAGCAGTTCTTC. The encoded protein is CAWSRGNYNEQFF.

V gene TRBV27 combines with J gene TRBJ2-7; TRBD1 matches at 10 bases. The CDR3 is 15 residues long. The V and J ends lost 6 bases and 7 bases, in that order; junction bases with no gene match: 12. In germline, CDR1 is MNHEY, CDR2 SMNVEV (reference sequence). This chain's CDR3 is CASRPTGGVLGEQYF. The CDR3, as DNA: TGTGCCAGCAGGCCGACAGGGGGCGTCTTGGGGGAGCAGTACTTC.

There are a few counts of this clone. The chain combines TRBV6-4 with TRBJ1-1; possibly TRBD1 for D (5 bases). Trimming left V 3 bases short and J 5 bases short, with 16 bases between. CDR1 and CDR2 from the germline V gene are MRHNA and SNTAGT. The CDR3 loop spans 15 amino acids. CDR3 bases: TGTGCCAGCAGTGAGCAGGGCGGGGTTGGGACTGAAGCTTTCTTT. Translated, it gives CASSEQGGVGTEAFF.

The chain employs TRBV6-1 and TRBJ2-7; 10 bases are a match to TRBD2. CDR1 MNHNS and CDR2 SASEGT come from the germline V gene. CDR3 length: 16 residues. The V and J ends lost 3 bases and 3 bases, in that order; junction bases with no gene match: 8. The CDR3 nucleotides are TGTGCCAGCAGTGAGGGGCTAGCGGGAGACGGCTACGAGCAGTACTTC. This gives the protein CASSEGLAGDGYEQYF.

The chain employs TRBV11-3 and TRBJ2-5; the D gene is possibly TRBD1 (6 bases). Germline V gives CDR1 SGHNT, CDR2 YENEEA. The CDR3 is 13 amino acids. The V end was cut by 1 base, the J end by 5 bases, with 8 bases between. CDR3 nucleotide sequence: TGTGCCAGCAGCTTAGTAGGGGGTGAGACCCAGTACTTC. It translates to CASSLVGGETQYF.

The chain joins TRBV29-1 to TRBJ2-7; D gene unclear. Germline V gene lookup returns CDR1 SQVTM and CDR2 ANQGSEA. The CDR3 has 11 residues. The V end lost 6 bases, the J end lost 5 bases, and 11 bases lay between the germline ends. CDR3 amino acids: CSVVAGHEQYF. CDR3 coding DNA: TGCAGCGTGGTTGCCGGCCACGAGCAGTACTTC.

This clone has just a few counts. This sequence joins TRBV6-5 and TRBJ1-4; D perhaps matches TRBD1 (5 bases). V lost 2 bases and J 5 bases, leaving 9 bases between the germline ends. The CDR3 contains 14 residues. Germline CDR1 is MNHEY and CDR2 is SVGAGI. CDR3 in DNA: TGTGCCAGCAGTTACCGACAGATCAATGAAAAACTGTTTTTT. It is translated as CASSYRQINEKLFF.

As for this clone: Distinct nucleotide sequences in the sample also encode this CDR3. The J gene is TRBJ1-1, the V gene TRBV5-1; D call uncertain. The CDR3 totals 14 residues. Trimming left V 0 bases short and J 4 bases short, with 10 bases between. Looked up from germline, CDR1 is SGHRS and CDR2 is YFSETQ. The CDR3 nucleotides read TGCGCCAGCAGCTTGGCCGGGTTGCGCACTGAAGCTTTCTTT. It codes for CASSLAGLRTEAFF. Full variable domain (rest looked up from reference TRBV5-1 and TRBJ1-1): KAGVTQTPRYLIKTRGQQVTLSCSPISGHRSVSWYQQTPGQGLQFLFEYFSETQRNKGNFPGRFSGRQFSNSRSEMNVSTLELGDSALYLCASSLAGLRTEAFFGQGTRLTVV.

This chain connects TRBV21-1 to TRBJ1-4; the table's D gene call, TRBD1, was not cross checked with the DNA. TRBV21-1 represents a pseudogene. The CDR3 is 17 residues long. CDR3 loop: CASSKVQPGQGNEKLFF. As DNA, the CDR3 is TGTGCCAGCAGCAAAGTTCAACCGGGACAGGGAAATGAAAAACTGTTTTTT.

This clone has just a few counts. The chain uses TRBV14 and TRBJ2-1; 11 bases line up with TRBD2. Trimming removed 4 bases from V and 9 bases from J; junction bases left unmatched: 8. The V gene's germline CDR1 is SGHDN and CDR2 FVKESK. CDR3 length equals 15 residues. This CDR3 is CASSPTEGLAAEQFF. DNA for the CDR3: TGTGCCAGCAGCCCTACGGAGGGACTAGCGGCTGAGCAGTTCTTC.